A single sample is the source of the 4 T cell receptor beta chains below, sequenced in a study of T cells in tuberculosis. The method was immunoSEQ multiplex PCR; TCRdb's version includes in-frame clones alone and lacks a portion of them. Seen here are some 49,000 clones, around 96% observed once, and the top ten hold more than 1.2%. The time point here: new active TB diagnosis, blood taken before or within 7 days of starting treatment. The starting material was PBMCs, obtained at tuberculosis diagnosis. These TCRs come from an adult with tuberculosis.

J is TRBJ1-3 and V is TRBV5-6, with 12 bases aligning to TRBD1. The ends lost 0 bases at V and 4 bases at J; junction bases unmatched: 5. This CDR3 has 17 residues. Germline V gene data show CDR1 as SGHDT and CDR2 as YYEEEE. CDR3 coding DNA: TGTGCCAGCAGCTTGGCAGGGACAGGGGGCTTCGGAAACACCATATATTTT. This sequence encodes CASSLAGTGGFGNTIYF.

The CDR3: CASSPDPGSYGYTF. CDR3 in DNA: TGTGCCAGCAGCCCAGACCCGGGGAGCTATGGCTACACCTTC. The chain carries TRBV9 and TRBJ1-2; D gene unclear. V dropped 4 bases and J dropped 4 bases, with 14 bases sitting between them. Germline-derived CDR1 and CDR2 are SGDLS and YYNGEE. The CDR3 is 14 amino acids.

The chain carries TRBV11-3 and TRBJ2-1, with 14 bases lining up with TRBD2. V dropped 4 bases and J dropped 8; count of bases not matched to a gene: 4. Germline assignment: CDR1 SGHNT and CDR2 YENEEA. This CDR3 is 15 amino acids long. CDR3 bases: TGTGCCAGCAGCTCCGGGACTAGCGGGAGCCATGAGCAGTTCTTC. It specifies CASSSGTSGSHEQFF.

The V and J genes are TRBV2 and TRBJ2-1; 9 nucleotides line up with TRBD2. In germline, CDR1 is SNHLY, CDR2 FYNNEI. The CDR3 consists of 16 residues. V shed 9 bases and J 7 bases; nucleotides not matched to a gene: 16. CDR3 sequence: CASSVRPGLALNEQFF. The DNA of the CDR3 is TGTGCCAGTTCCGTTCGACCGGGACTAGCTTTAAATGAGCAGTTCTTC.